This T cell receptor (beta chain) was identified during a study of beta chain features in type 1 diabetes. Findings and limits, study-wide: Patients with type 1 diabetes carried fewer insertions and had more deletions at their VDJ junctions.

The table lists this clone with a few counts. Its target is unknown. Other DNA sequences of this sample code for an identical CDR3. Based on CD45RO/CCR7/CD25/CD127/CD95/CD27, CD4+ regulatory, stem cell-like memory, naive and central memory cells were sorted. Purities over 98% were achieved in all sorted populations. Germline V gives CDR1 MDHEN, CDR2 SYDVKM. The CDR3 sequence is 14 residues long. Trimming shortened V by 1 base and J by 0 bases, and 4 bases separated the two germline ends. The isolated RNA, all of it, was reverse transcribed, so expressed TCRB transcripts were what got sequenced. The average read count of naive, central memory and regulatory T cell samples was some 3.5 million. Generated by immunoSEQ multiplex PCR, the TCRdb table keeps only in-frame clones and is missing some. The repertoire has about 360,000 clones, roughly 12% of them found once; the top ten carry roughly 0.017%.

The rearrangement links TRBV28 to TRBJ1-5; D gene ambiguous. Material for sequencing was naive CD4+ T cells from blood. The sequence was obtained from a man aged 18 to 29 in good health. The CDR3 DNA follows: TGTGCCAGCAGTTTATACACTAGCAATCAGCCCCAGCATTTT. This codes for CASSLYTSNQPQHF.